The clone carrying this TCR beta chain was detected only a few times. Time point described: patch test 2, 6 weeks after DPC sensitization. The treatment here: therapeutic diphenylcyclopropenone sensitization with weekly scalp DPC. This CDR3 is 17 amino acids long. The germline CDR1 and CDR2 sequences are SEHNR and FQNEAQ (reference sequence). The trim removed 3 bases at V and 0 bases at J, leaving 9 bases unmatched. The entry originates in a study of human T cells and chemical hapten exposure. TCRdb passed the RACE reads through MiXCR, listing each CDR3 protein once. The table lists hundreds of thousands of distinct CDR3 sequences, roughly 6% of them singletons, with more than 5.5% in the top ten.

The sequencing here drew on whole blood, taken in connection with sensitization to the hapten diphenylcyclopropenone (DPC). This chain joins TRBV7-9 and TRBJ1-1; the match to TRBD1 covers 8 bases. The receptor's source is a woman aged 18-35 years with alopecia areata. Some clones in this sample may be carry-over from other donors' samples. CDR3 bases: TGTGCCAGCAGCTTCTTGGGGACAGGTGATATGAACACTGAAGCTTTCTTT. The encoded protein is CASSFLGTGDMNTEAFF.